The sample holds many counts of the clone carrying this T cell receptor (beta chain). Its antigen is unidentified. V lost 0 bases, J lost 7 bases, and 7 bases stayed unmatched. Per the germline V gene, CDR1 is ENHRY and CDR2 is SYGVKD. The CDR3 loop spans 15 amino acids. TCRdb independently ran MiXCR on the 5' RACE reads; one entry per CDR3 protein. The sample includes approximately 5,300 distinct CDR3 sequences, roughly 31% of them seen just once. General study results and limits: In terms of TCR gene usage, tumor memory CD4+ T cells clustered together with blood and lymph node memory CD4+ cells, as well as with lymph node naive CD4+ cells.

Sequences were obtained from memory CD4+ T cells sorted from a lymph node. Subset here: memory CD4+ T cells, CD4+CD45RO+CD25-. The clonotype originates from a female donor with breast cancer. This chain links TRBV10-3 with TRBJ2-7, with 9 bases lining up with TRBD1. CDR3 DNA sequence: TGTGCCATCAGTGAGTCCTCGACAGGGGGAGGGGAGCAGTACTTC. Translation: CAISESSTGGGEQYF.